A single sample is the source of the 30 T cell receptor beta chains below, sequenced in a study of cytomegalovirus exposure and HLA in healthy donors. Assay: immunoSEQ multiplex PCR; the TCRdb copy retains only in-frame clones and omits some. The repertoire includes 250,000 to 350,000 clones, 88% of them detected once, and more than 0.95% sits in the top ten. The sample was PBMCs. The origin of the receptors is a man aged 25 to 40 in good health and CMV-seronegative.

V usage is TRBV4-3 and J usage is TRBJ2-7; maybe TRBD2 (6 bases). V was shortened by 1 base and J by 3 bases, with 13 bases between the two germline ends. CDR1 and CDR2 (germline): LGHNA, YSLEER. The CDR3 is 15 amino acids. The CDR3 region has the DNA TGCGCCAGCAGCCAAGTAATAGGAGGGAACTACGAGCAGTACTTC. Translating it yields CASSQVIGGNYEQYF.

The chain uses TRBV19 and TRBJ1-5; D remains ambiguous. Trimming stripped 3 bases from V and 5 bases from J, with 14 bases between. The CDR3 runs 15 residues. Germline values: CDR1 LNHDA, CDR2 SQIVND (reference sequence). The CDR3 DNA reads as TGTGCCAGTAGTATGGGCAGGTCTTTCGATCAGCCCCAGCATTTT. The encoded protein is CASSMGRSFDQPQHF.

The J gene is TRBJ2-2, the V gene TRBV6-4; 7 nucleotides match TRBD1. This CDR3 region has 13 residues. The germline CDR1 and CDR2 sequences are MRHNA and SNTAGT. The V segment lost 6 bases and the J segment 6 bases; nucleotides outside the gene matches: 4. For the CDR3, the DNA is TGTGCCAGCAGGGGGACAGAGTCCGGGGAGCTGTTTTTT. Translation gives CASRGTESGELFF.

This clone showed up just a few times. V usage is TRBV6-5 and J usage is TRBJ2-2; D perhaps matches TRBD1 (5 bases). The CDR3 is made up of 16 amino acids. Germline CDR1 MNHEY, CDR2 SVGAGI. Trimming took off 0 bases at V and 3 bases at J, with 11 bases between the two ends. The CDR3 coding sequence is TGTGCCAGCAGTTACTCGGCAGGGCCCGACACCGGGGAGCTGTTTTTT. Translating it yields CASSYSAGPDTGELFF.

This chain joins TRBV4-1 and TRBJ2-7; maybe TRBD2 (6 bases). Germline V gene data show CDR1 as MGHRA and CDR2 as YSYEKL. CDR3 length equals 16 residues. Trimming pared 2 bases from V and 1 base from J, leaving 15 bases between. CDR3 sequence (DNA): TGCGCCAGCAGCCAAAAGGAGGCGGGGTCTTCCTACGAGCAGTACTTC. It encodes CASSQKEAGSSYEQYF.

The chain combines TRBV19 with TRBJ1-1, with D perhaps TRBD1 (6 bases). Germline V gene sequence: CDR1 LNHDA, CDR2 SQIVND (reference sequence). CDR3 length equals 14 residues. Trimming shortened V by 5 bases and J by 5 bases, and 15 bases separated the two germline ends. The CDR3 nucleotides are TGTGCCAGTAGTCCCGAGAGGGGGGGAACTGAAGCTTTCTTT. Translating it yields CASSPERGGTEAFF.

The table lists this clone with a few counts. This chain links TRBV7-9 with TRBJ1-1, with D uncertain. Germline V CDR1 and CDR2: SEHNR, FQNEAQ (reference sequence). Trimming cost V 2 bases and J 12 bases, with 7 bases left between them. There are 10 residues in the CDR3. CDR3 protein: CASSLTRPFF. The CDR3 nucleotides read TGTGCCAGCAGCTTAACTAGGCCTTTCTTT.

The rearrangement joins TRBV5-1 to TRBJ2-2; tentatively, D is TRBD1 (5 bases). Germline V CDR1 and CDR2: SGHRS, YFSETQ. This CDR3 region has 12 residues. V lost 3 bases and J lost 7, with 7 bases in between. The CDR3 spells CASSSTVGELFF. DNA of the CDR3: TGCGCCAGCAGCTCGACAGTCGGGGAGCTGTTTTTT.

The genes are TRBV2 and TRBJ2-3; 8 positions agree with TRBD1. With V trimmed by 5 bases and J by 4 bases, 5 bases remained unmatched. The CDR3 sequence is 14 residues long. CDR1 SNHLY and CDR2 FYNNEI come from the germline V gene. CDR3 DNA: TGTGCCAGCAGTAGACAGGGGCGGGCAGATACGCAGTATTTT. Amino acid sequence: CASSRQGRADTQYF.

This chain connects TRBV5-1 to TRBJ2-7, with 7 bases matching TRBD1. Germline lookup yields CDR1 SGHRS and CDR2 YFSETQ. The CDR3 covers 15 residues. The trim removed 0 bases at V and 5 bases at J, leaving 8 bases unmatched. The CDR3 spells CASSLGTGAFDEQYF. CDR3 DNA: TGCGCCAGCAGCTTGGGTACAGGGGCTTTCGACGAGCAGTACTTC.

The J gene is TRBJ2-7, the V gene TRBV2, with 9 bases lining up with TRBD1. The germline V gene encodes CDR1 SNHLY and CDR2 FYNNEI. Unmatched junction bases numbered 6, after V lost 2 bases and J lost 4 bases. This CDR3 contains 15 residues. CDR3 sequence (DNA): TGTGCCAGCAGTGAACGGGGACAGGGAGGTTACGAGCAGTACTTC. Amino acid sequence: CASSERGQGGYEQYF.

This clone showed up just a few times. J is TRBJ1-3 and V is TRBV6-5; the D gene is possibly TRBD1 (5 bases). Germline V CDR1 and CDR2: MNHEY, SVGAGI. The CDR3 contains 15 residues. Trimming took 0 bases from V and 3 from J, leaving 9 bases between them. In nucleotides, the CDR3 is TGTGCCAGCAGTTACTCGATCGGGGGTGGAAACACCATATATTTT. Protein: CASSYSIGGGNTIYF.

The chain couples TRBV19 to TRBJ2-2; D perhaps matches TRBD2 (6 bases). The ends were cut back, 1 base at V and 5 bases at J, with 14 bases in the middle. CDR1 LNHDA and CDR2 SQIVND come from the germline V gene (reference sequence). The CDR3 has 16 amino acids. In DNA form, the CDR3 reads TGTGCCAGTAGTATAGCAGGAGGGGTCCAAACCGGGGAGCTGTTTTTT. Translation gives CASSIAGGVQTGELFF. The variable domain in full, completed from reference TRBV19 and TRBJ2-2, reads DGGITQSPKYLFRKEGQNVTLSCEQNLNHDAMYWYRQDPGQGLRLIYYSQIVNDFQKGDIAEGYSVSREKKESFPLTVTSAQKNPTAFYLCASSIAGGVQTGELFFGEGSRLTVL.

CDR3 sequence (DNA): TGTGCCAGCAGTGATTGGGACAATCCTGAAGCTTTCTTT. This translates into CASSDWDNPEAFF. The gene calls are TRBV6-1 and TRBJ1-1; D perhaps matches TRBD1 (6 bases). V lost 3 bases to trimming and J lost 6 bases, with 11 bases between them. This CDR3 comprises 13 residues. Per the germline V gene, CDR1 is MNHNS and CDR2 is SASEGT.

This clone has just one count. The V gene is TRBV7-9, the J gene TRBJ1-4; D gene uncertain. This CDR3 has 13 amino acids. Germline V lookup: CDR1 SEHNR, CDR2 FQNEAQ (reference sequence). Deletions cut 5 bases from V and 5 bases from J, with 9 bases between. As DNA, the CDR3 is TGTGCCAGCAGCCCAAAAAGCAATGAAAAACTGTTTTTT. Translation gives CASSPKSNEKLFF.

This clone came up once. This chain connects TRBV5-4 to TRBJ2-3; D perhaps matches TRBD2 (5 bases). V lost 3 bases to trimming and J lost 5 bases, with 19 bases between them. This CDR3 spans 16 amino acids. Germline V CDR1 and CDR2: SGHNT, YYREEE (reference sequence). CDR3 sequence: CASSSPEDSALDTQYF. The CDR3 DNA follows: TGTGCCAGCAGCTCCCCTGAGGATAGCGCGTTAGATACGCAGTATTTT.

A remark on this clone: Other DNA variants within this sample encode the same CDR3. The chain couples TRBV6-4 to TRBJ2-3; TRBD2 matches 8 bases. The CDR3 extends over 14 amino acids. Germline V gene lookup returns CDR1 MRHNA and CDR2 SNTAGT. J gave up 4 bases and V 0 bases, and 0 bases lay outside the gene matches. In DNA, the CDR3 is TGTGCCAGCAGTGACTCCGGGGGGGCAGATACGCAGTATTTT. Translated: CASSDSGGADTQYF.

The chain couples TRBV25-1 to TRBJ1-2; 8 nucleotides agree with TRBD1. The V and J ends lost 2 bases and 8 bases, in that order; junction bases with no gene match: 4. Germline CDR1 MGHDK, CDR2 SYGVNS. The CDR3 spans 13 residues. The CDR3 region has the DNA TGTGCCAGCAGTGAACAGGACAGGGACGGCTACACCTTC. Its protein product is CASSEQDRDGYTF.

V gene TRBV6-5 combines with J gene TRBJ2-5; a weak D match, TRBD2 (6 bases). The CDR3 has 14 residues. V lost 6 bases, J lost 3 bases, and 14 bases lay in between. The germline gives CDR1 MNHEY, CDR2 SVGAGI. The CDR3 DNA is TGTGCCAGCAGCTCAGCCGGGAGCAAAGAGACCCAGTACTTC. It codes for CASSSAGSKETQYF.

This chain links TRBV15 with TRBJ1-6, with D possibly TRBD1 on 5 matching bases. The CDR3 contains 14 residues. V dropped 3 bases and J dropped 5 bases, with 8 bases sitting between them. Per germline, CDR1 LNHNV and CDR2 YYDKDF (reference sequence). The CDR3 is CATSRDTNNSPLHF. Written as DNA, the CDR3 is TGTGCCACCAGCAGGGACACCAATAATTCACCCCTCCACTTT.

This sequence joins TRBV6-6 and TRBJ2-5; D is perhaps TRBD1 (6 bases). V was clipped by 4 bases and J by 5 bases, with 14 bases between them. This CDR3 has 14 residues. The germline V gene has CDR1 MNHNY and CDR2 SVGAGI (reference sequence). CDR3 sequence reads: CASSSTGNWETQYF. As DNA, the CDR3 is TGTGCCAGCAGTTCAACAGGGAATTGGGAGACCCAGTACTTC.

This chain uses TRBV9 with TRBJ2-7; D remains unclear. The CDR3 spans 13 residues. In germline, CDR1 is SGDLS, CDR2 YYNGEE. Trimming cost V 4 bases and J 4 bases, with 12 bases left between them. CDR3 nucleotide sequence: TGTGCCAGCAGCCCCGCAGGCCTGTACGAGCAGTACTTC. It encodes CASSPAGLYEQYF.

The chain carries TRBV20-1 and TRBJ2-2; D ambiguous. The CDR3 runs to 11 residues. The V gene's germline CDR1 is DFQATT and CDR2 SNEGSKA (reference sequence). Deletions cut 6 bases from V and 6 bases from J, with 8 bases between. This chain's CDR3 is CSAKFAGELFF. The CDR3 coding sequence is TGCAGTGCCAAATTTGCCGGGGAGCTGTTTTTT.

The genes are TRBV13 and TRBJ1-2; the match to TRBD1 covers 8 bases. There are 16 residues in the CDR3. Unmatched junction bases numbered 11, after V lost 0 bases and J lost 8 bases. Germline loops: CDR1 PRHDT, CDR2 FYEKMQ (reference sequence). CDR3 amino acids: CASSLGGTGTLGGYTF. CDR3 nucleotide sequence: TGTGCCAGCAGCTTAGGCGGGACAGGAACTCTCGGGGGCTACACCTTC.

This clone was detected once. The rearrangement links TRBV6-1 to TRBJ2-3, with TRBD1 matching 8 bases. V lost 6 bases and J lost 4; bases outside the gene matches: 6. Germline V CDR1 and CDR2: MNHNS, SASEGT. The CDR3 runs 14 residues. CDR3: CASRPQGVADTQYF. CDR3 DNA: TGTGCCAGCAGACCACAGGGGGTCGCAGATACGCAGTATTTT.

This chain connects TRBV29-1 to TRBJ1-2, with 8 bases aligning to TRBD1. The V gene's germline CDR1 is SQVTM and CDR2 ANQGSEA. After removal of 4 bases from V and 6 bases from J, the junction contained 7 bases not matched to a gene. The CDR3 covers 13 residues. CDR3 protein: CSVGPGQVDGYTF. CDR3 bases: TGCAGCGTTGGGCCGGGACAGGTTGATGGCTACACCTTC. Full variable domain (rest looked up from reference TRBV29-1 and TRBJ1-2): SAVISQKPSRDICQRGTSLTIQCQVDSQVTMMFWYRQQPGQSLTLIATANQGSEATYESGFVIDKFPISRPNLTFSTLTVSNMSPEDSSIYLCSVGPGQVDGYTFGSGTRLTVV.

The V and J genes are TRBV5-1 and TRBJ2-1; 7 nucleotides agree with TRBD1. Germline assignment: CDR1 SGHRS and CDR2 YFSETQ. V shed 2 bases and J 3 bases; nucleotides not matched to a gene: 5. CDR3 size: 15 residues. Here the CDR3 DNA reads TGCGCCAGCAGCTTCTCACAGGGGAACTACAATGAGCAGTTCTTC. This codes for CASSFSQGNYNEQFF. The variable domain in full, with the rest retrieved from reference TRBV5-1 and TRBJ2-1, is KAGVTQTPRYLIKTRGQQVTLSCSPISGHRSVSWYQQTPGQGLQFLFEYFSETQRNKGNFPGRFSGRQFSNSRSEMNVSTLELGDSALYLCASSFSQGNYNEQFFGPGTRLTVL.

The chain links TRBV7-9 to TRBJ1-5; 9 bases map to TRBD1. CDR1 SEHNR and CDR2 FQNEAQ come from the germline V gene (reference sequence). Losses at the gene ends were 5 bases for V and 9 bases for J; bases not matched to a gene: 8. The length of the CDR3 is 14 residues. CDR3 DNA: TGTGCCAGCAGCGAACCGGGACAGGGCTCGCCCCAGCATTTT. Protein product: CASSEPGQGSPQHF.

The chain combines TRBV5-1 with TRBJ2-5, with 9 bases identical to TRBD2. This CDR3 is 14 amino acids long. J lost 2 bases, V lost 4 bases, and 3 bases had no gene match. The germline V gene has CDR1 SGHRS and CDR2 YFSETQ. CDR3 protein: CASSLAGIQETQYF. The CDR3 coding sequence is TGCGCCAGCAGCCTAGCGGGGATACAAGAGACCCAGTACTTC.

CDR3 amino acids: CASSQDWDTYEQYF. The CDR3 nucleotides are TGTGCCAGCAGCCAAGATTGGGACACCTACGAGCAGTACTTC. This rearrangement joins TRBV14 to TRBJ2-7; D perhaps matches TRBD1 (6 bases). Trimming cost V 0 bases and J 2 bases, with 8 bases left between them. CDR1 and CDR2 from the germline V gene are SGHDN and FVKESK. The CDR3 covers 14 residues.